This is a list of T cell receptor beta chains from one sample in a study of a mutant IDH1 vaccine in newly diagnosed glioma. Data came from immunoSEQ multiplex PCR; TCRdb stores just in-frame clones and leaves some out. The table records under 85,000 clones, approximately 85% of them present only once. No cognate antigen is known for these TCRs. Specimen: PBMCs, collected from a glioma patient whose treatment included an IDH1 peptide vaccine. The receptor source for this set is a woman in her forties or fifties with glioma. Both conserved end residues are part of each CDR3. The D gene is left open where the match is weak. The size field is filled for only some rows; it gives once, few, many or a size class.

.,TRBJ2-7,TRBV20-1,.,TGCAGTGCTATACGACAGACCGAGCAGTACTTC,CSAIRQTEQYF
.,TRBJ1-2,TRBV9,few,TGTGCCAGCAGCGCCCCGAGCCCTACGAGGGGCTACACCTTC,CASSAPSPTRGYTF
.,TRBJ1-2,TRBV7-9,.,TGTGCCAGCAGCTTAGGGGGTCAGAAGTCGGGCTACACCTTC,CASSLGGQKSGYTF
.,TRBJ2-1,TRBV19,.,TGTGCCAGTAGTGGGCTGGCCAACAATGAGCAGTTCTTC,CASSGLANNEQFF
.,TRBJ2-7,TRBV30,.,TGTGCCTGGAGCGTGGATAGCGGTGCGGCCTACGAGCAGTACTTC,CAWSVDSGAAYEQYF
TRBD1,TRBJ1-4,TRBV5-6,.,TGTGCCAGCAGCTTGTACAGGGGGAAACTTAATGAAAAACTGTTTTTT,CASSLYRGKLNEKLFF
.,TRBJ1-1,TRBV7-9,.,TGTGCCAGCAGCTTAGCGCAGGGGCTGGGCACTGAAGCTTTCTTT,CASSLAQGLGTEAFF
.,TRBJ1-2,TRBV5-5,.,TGTGCCAGCTTGGGGACTGGCTACACCTTC,CASLGTGYTF
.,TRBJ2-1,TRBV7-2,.,TGTGCCAGCAGCTTAGCGGGAGAGGAAGTTGAGCAGTTCTTC,CASSLAGEEVEQFF
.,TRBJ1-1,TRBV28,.,TGTGCCGTCTGCAGGGGTTTGAACACTGAAGCTTTCTTT,CAVCRGLNTEAFF
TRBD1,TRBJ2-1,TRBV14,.,TGTGCCAGCAGCCTGACAGGGCCAGCGTACTACAATGAGCAGTTCTTC,CASSLTGPAYYNEQFF
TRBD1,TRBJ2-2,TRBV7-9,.,TGTGCCAGCAGCTTAACAGGGGAGAACACCGGGGAGCTGTTTTTT,CASSLTGENTGELFF
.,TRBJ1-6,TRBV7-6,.,TGTGCCAGCAGCTTAGCAGAAAATTCACCCCTCCACTTT,CASSLAENSPLHF
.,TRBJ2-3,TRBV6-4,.,TGTGCCACCCCCCCCACGGCGGATAGCACAGATACGCAGTATTTT,CATPPTADSTDTQYF
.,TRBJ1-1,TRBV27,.,TGTGCCAGCAGTTTAGCCCTAAGCACTGAAGCTTTCTTT,CASSLALSTEAFF
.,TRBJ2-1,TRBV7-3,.,TGTGCCAGCAGCTTAGGGTTAGCGAGGTACAATGAGCAGTTCTTC,CASSLGLARYNEQFF
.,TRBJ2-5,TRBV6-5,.,TGTGCCAGCAGTTACTCGGACAGTCAAGAGACCCAGTACTTC,CASSYSDSQETQYF
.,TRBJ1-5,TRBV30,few,TGTGCCTGGAGTCCGAATGGGCATCAGCCCCAGCATTTT,CAWSPNGHQPQHF
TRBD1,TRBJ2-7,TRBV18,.,TGTGCCAGCTCCCCTAGGGGACAGGGCTTCGGCGACGAGCAGTACTTC,CASSPRGQGFGDEQYF
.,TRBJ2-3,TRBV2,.,TGTGCCAGCAGTGAGGAGATCGGGGGAGATACGCAGTATTTT,CASSEEIGGDTQYF
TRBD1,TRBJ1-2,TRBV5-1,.,TGCGCCAGCAGCCTCGGGACAGGAGAGCGGATATGGGGTGGCTACACCTTC,CASSLGTGERIWGGYTF
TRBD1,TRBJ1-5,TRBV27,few,TGTGCCAGCAGTAATACAGGGGGCCTTCAGCCCCAGCATTTT,CASSNTGGLQPQHF
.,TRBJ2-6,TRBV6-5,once,TGTGCCAGCAGTCACTCATCTGGGGCCAACGTCCTGACTTTC,CASSHSSGANVLTF
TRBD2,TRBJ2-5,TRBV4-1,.,TGCGCCAGCAGCCAGGCCTCCGGGACTAGGCAAGAGACCCAGTACTTC,CASSQASGTRQETQYF
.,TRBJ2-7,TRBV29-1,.,TGCAGCGTTGGGGATCCACCCGAGCAGTACTTC,CSVGDPPEQYF
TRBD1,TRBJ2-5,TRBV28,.,TGTGCCAGCAGTTCCGGACAGGGAGTTTACCAAGAGACCCAGTACTTC,CASSSGQGVYQETQYF
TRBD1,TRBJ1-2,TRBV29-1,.,TGCAGCGTTGTCTGGGACAGGGCATATGGCTACACCTTC,CSVVWDRAYGYTF
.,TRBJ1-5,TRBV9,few,TGTGCCAGCAGCGTAGTAAGGGAGGGGAGCCCTTGCAATCAGCCCCAGCATTTT,CASSVVREGSPCNQPQHF
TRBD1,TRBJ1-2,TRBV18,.,TGTGCCAGCTCACCTGGGACAGGGGATCTCTATGGCTACACCTTC,CASSPGTGDLYGYTF
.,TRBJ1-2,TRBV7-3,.,TGTGCCAGCAGCTTAACGCCCGGGACGGGTAACTATGGCTACACCTTC,CASSLTPGTGNYGYTF
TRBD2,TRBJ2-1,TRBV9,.,TGTGCCAGCAGCACCGCGACTAGCGAGTCCTACAATGAGCAGTTCTTC,CASSTATSESYNEQFF
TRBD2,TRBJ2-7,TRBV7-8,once,TGTGCCAGCAGCGGAGGTTCTAGCGGGAAGTACGAGCAGTACTTC,CASSGGSSGKYEQYF
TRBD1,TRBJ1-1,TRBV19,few,TGTGCCAGTAGTATGATCTTTGGGACAGGGGAAGCTTTCTTT,CASSMIFGTGEAFF
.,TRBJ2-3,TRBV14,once,TGTGCCAGCAGCCAAAGTGGCTTCGGACAGCCCAGCACAGATACGCAGTATTTT,CASSQSGFGQPSTDTQYF
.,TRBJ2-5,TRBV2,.,TGTGCCAGCAAGTTTGGGGAGACCCAGTACTTC,CASKFGETQYF
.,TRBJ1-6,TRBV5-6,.,TGTGCCAGCAGCTTCGGTACTTCGGCGGGTTCACCCCTCCACTTT,CASSFGTSAGSPLHF
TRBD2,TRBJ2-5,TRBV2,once,TGTGCCAGCAGTGAAGCTATCCTAGCGGAAGAGACCCAGTACTTC,CASSEAILAEETQYF
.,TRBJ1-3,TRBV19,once,TGTGCCAGTATTAAGGGTCACTCTGGAAACACCATATATTTT,CASIKGHSGNTIYF
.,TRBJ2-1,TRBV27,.,TGTGCCAGCAGTTCCGGACCTTACAATGAGCAGTTCTTC,CASSSGPYNEQFF
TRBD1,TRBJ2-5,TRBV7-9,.,TGTGCCAGCAGCTTTGGACAGGGCGAGACCCAGTACTTC,CASSFGQGETQYF
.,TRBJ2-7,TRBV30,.,TGTGCCTGGAGCGCCGGACAACTCTACGAGCAGTACTTC,CAWSAGQLYEQYF
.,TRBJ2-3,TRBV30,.,TGTGCCTGGAGTAACGGCGTCAGCACAGATACGCAGTATTTT,CAWSNGVSTDTQYF
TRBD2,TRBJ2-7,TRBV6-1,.,TGTGCCAGCAGTGAAGGGACTAGCGGTTACGAGCAGTACTTC,CASSEGTSGYEQYF
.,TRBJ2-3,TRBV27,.,TGTGCCAGCAGGGGCTGGACAGATACGCAGTATTTT,CASRGWTDTQYF
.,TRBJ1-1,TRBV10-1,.,TGCGCCAGCCGGTCGGCGATGAACACTGAAGCTTTCTTT,CASRSAMNTEAFF
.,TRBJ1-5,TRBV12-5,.,TGTGCTAGTGGTCCCTTGGGTAGGAAGGATCAGCCCCAGCATTTT,CASGPLGRKDQPQHF
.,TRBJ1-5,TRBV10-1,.,TGCGCCAGCCATTCAGGATTTTGCCCTCAGTGGAATCAGCCCCAGCATTTT,CASHSGFCPQWNQPQHF
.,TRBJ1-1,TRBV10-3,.,TGTGCCATCAGTGAGTCGACTCTACGGAGGGCCGCTGAAGCTTTCTTT,CAISESTLRRAAEAFF
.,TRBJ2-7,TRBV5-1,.,TGCGCCAGCAGCGTGGGGGCGGAGGAGCAGTACTTC,CASSVGAEEQYF
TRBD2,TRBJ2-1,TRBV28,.,TGTGCCAGCAGTTTCGTCCCTGGCGGGACTAGCGTGAGCTCCTACAATGAGCAGTTCTTC,CASSFVPGGTSVSSYNEQFF
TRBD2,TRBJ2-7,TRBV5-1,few,TGCGCCAGCAGTCATACTAGCGGGAGGGACGAGCAGTACTTC,CASSHTSGRDEQYF
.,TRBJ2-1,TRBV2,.,TGTGCCAGCAGCGGGGGAGTTGGTGAGCAGTTCTTC,CASSGGVGEQFF